A single sample gave rise to the 22 T cell receptor beta chains below, sequenced in a study of shared clonotypes between healthy human individuals. Here immunoSEQ multiplex PCR was the method, and the copy in TCRdb shows in-frame clones only, minus some. The sample includes over a million clones, over 95% seen only once; the top ten take roughly 1.1%. The sequencing input was naive CD4+ T cells sorted from blood. Regarding subset: CD45RA+ positively selected. Source of these receptors: a young man in good health.

J is TRBJ2-3 and V is TRBV6-6, with D maybe TRBD1 (5 bases). This CDR3 comprises 15 residues. Trimming cost V 2 bases and J 5 bases, with 14 bases left between them. CDR1 is MNHNY, CDR2 SVGAGI, per germline (reference sequence). The CDR3 DNA reads TGTGCCAGCAGTTACAACGGACAAGTGGGAGATACGCAGTATTTT. Its protein product is CASSYNGQVGDTQYF.

The rearrangement links TRBV6-5 to TRBJ2-5, with D tentatively TRBD1 (5 bases). CDR1 is MNHEY and CDR2 is SVGAGI in the germline V gene. V was shortened by 4 bases and J by 6 bases, with 12 bases between the two germline ends. This CDR3 is built from 13 residues. The chain's CDR3 is CASSLGRVKTQYF. The CDR3 DNA reads as TGTGCCAGCAGTTTGGGCAGGGTGAAGACCCAGTACTTC.

The CDR3 reads CASSLQGGGYNEQFF. For the CDR3, the DNA is TGCGCCAGCAGCTTACAGGGAGGAGGATACAATGAGCAGTTCTTC. V gene TRBV5-1 combines with J gene TRBJ2-1, with D possibly called TRBD1 or TRBD2 (6 bases each). This CDR3 spans 15 amino acids. Germline V lookup: CDR1 SGHRS, CDR2 YFSETQ. The germline V and J ends were trimmed by 2 bases and 4 bases, with 13 bases remaining between them.

The CDR3 region is CASSPLRVGTEAFF. The CDR3 nucleotides read TGTGCCAGCAGCCCCCTGCGCGTTGGAACTGAAGCTTTCTTT. The chain employs TRBV9 and TRBJ1-1; D ambiguous. The ends were cut back, 4 bases at V and 5 bases at J, with 15 bases in the middle. Germline CDR1 is SGDLS and CDR2 is YYNGEE. This CDR3 region has 14 residues.

For this clone: Other nucleotide sequences from this sample produce the same CDR3. The CDR3: CASSLTGGPSYEQYF. The CDR3 coding sequence is TGTGCCAGCAGCTTAACAGGCGGACCCTCCTACGAGCAGTACTTC. V and J are TRBV7-3 and TRBJ2-7; D remains ambiguous. This CDR3 spans 15 amino acids. V lost 0 bases to trimming and J lost 0 bases, with 9 bases between them. Germline values: CDR1 SGHTA, CDR2 FQGTGA. Based on the CDR3 plus reference TRBV7-3 and TRBJ2-7, the full variable domain is GAGVSQTPSNKVTEKGKYVELRCDPISGHTALYWYRQSLGQGPEFLIYFQGTGAADDSGLPNDRFFAVRPEGSVSTLKIQRTERGDSAVYLCASSLTGGPSYEQYFGPGTRLTVT.

This clone appeared once. The chain links TRBV6-1 to TRBJ1-3; 7 bases are shared with TRBD1. Per germline, CDR1 MNHNS and CDR2 SASEGT. The ends lost 4 bases at V and 4 bases at J; junction bases unmatched: 7. CDR3 length: 15 amino acids. CDR3: CASSVSTGQGNTIYF. CDR3 bases: TGTGCCAGCAGTGTATCGACAGGGCAAGGAAACACCATATATTTT.

The chain links TRBV6-1 to TRBJ2-7; perhaps TRBD1 as D (6 bases). Looked up from germline, CDR1 is MNHNS and CDR2 is SASEGT. This CDR3 has 15 residues. The ends were cut back, 1 base at V and 2 bases at J, with 12 bases in the middle. CDR3 sequence: CASSEGDTRTYEQYF. As DNA, the CDR3 is TGTGCCAGCAGTGAAGGGGACACCCGTACCTACGAGCAGTACTTC.

This chain links TRBV5-1 with TRBJ1-2, with 10 bases that match TRBD1. Trimming at V came to 2 bases and at J to 3 bases, leaving 7 bases not matched to a gene. From germline, CDR1 is SGHRS and CDR2 YFSETQ. CDR3 length equals 16 residues. The CDR3 reads CASSLRQGAADYGYTF. The DNA of the CDR3 is TGCGCCAGCAGCTTAAGACAGGGGGCGGCGGACTATGGCTACACCTTC. The full variable domain, completed using reference TRBV5-1 and TRBJ1-2, is KAGVTQTPRYLIKTRGQQVTLSCSPISGHRSVSWYQQTPGQGLQFLFEYFSETQRNKGNFPGRFSGRQFSNSRSEMNVSTLELGDSALYLCASSLRQGAADYGYTFGSGTRLTVV.

The V gene is TRBV4-2, the J gene TRBJ2-7; 9 bases are a match to TRBD2. Germline V CDR1 and CDR2: LGHNA, YNFKEQ. V trimming: 4 bases; J trimming: 3 bases; junction bases outside the gene matches: 10. This CDR3 is built from 16 residues. The CDR3, as DNA: TGTGCCAGCAGCCCGGGACTAGCTGTCGATTACTACGAGCAGTACTTC. Its translation is CASSPGLAVDYYEQYF.

The rearrangement joins TRBV4-1 to TRBJ2-7, with 14 bases matching TRBD2. In germline, CDR1 is MGHRA, CDR2 YSYEKL. There are 16 residues in the CDR3. With V trimmed by 1 base and J by 6 bases, 5 bases remained unmatched. CDR3 DNA: TGCGCCAGCAGCCAAGCACCGGGACTAGCGGGAGCCGAGCAGTACTTC. Its protein is CASSQAPGLAGAEQYF.

This chain uses TRBV15 with TRBJ2-3, with 13 bases that match TRBD2. CDR1 and CDR2 from the germline V gene are LNHNV and YYDKDF (reference sequence). With 3 bases clipped from V and 2 bases from J, the junction kept 20 bases outside the gene matches. This CDR3 spans 22 amino acids. The CDR3 reads CATSSDVPRTSGRSGSTDTQYF. In DNA, the CDR3 is TGTGCCACCAGCAGTGATGTCCCCCGGACTAGCGGGAGATCGGGTTCCACAGATACGCAGTATTTT.

This sequence joins TRBV10-1 and TRBJ2-5; 12 nucleotides match TRBD2. The length of the CDR3 is 17 residues. The V gene's germline CDR1 is WNHNN and CDR2 SYGVQD (reference sequence). V lost 3 bases and J lost 7; bases outside the gene matches: 12. CDR3 nucleotide sequence: TGCGCCAGCAGTGACCCGCTAGCGGGAGGGCCTCCGGGGACCCAGTACTTC. This codes for CASSDPLAGGPPGTQYF.

The V and J genes are TRBV5-1 and TRBJ2-3; 8 positions agree with TRBD1. This CDR3 region has 15 residues. V lost 6 bases to trimming and J lost 1 base; unmatched junction nucleotides: 7. In germline, CDR1 is SGHRS, CDR2 YFSETQ. The CDR3 spells CASTHGQGGTDTQYF. As DNA, the CDR3 is TGCGCCAGCACCCACGGACAGGGCGGCACAGATACGCAGTATTTT.

This clone was seen once. The chain joins TRBV4-2 to TRBJ1-3; possible D gene TRBD1, 6 bases. This CDR3 has 16 residues. Germline lookup yields CDR1 LGHNA and CDR2 YNFKEQ. V lost 1 base, J lost 0 bases, and 10 bases lay in between. The CDR3 DNA reads TGTGCCAGCAGCCAAGTGGGCAGGGGCTCTGGAAACACCATATATTTT. This encodes CASSQVGRGSGNTIYF.

This clone was picked up one time. This chain joins TRBV2 and TRBJ2-7; D not resolved. The germline gives CDR1 SNHLY, CDR2 FYNNEI. The CDR3 totals 13 residues. V dropped 1 base and J dropped 3 bases, with 7 bases sitting between them. The CDR3 DNA reads TGTGCCAGCAGTGAAGTCCCAGGCTACGAGCAGTACTTC. Translated, it gives CASSEVPGYEQYF.

The chain combines TRBV18 with TRBJ2-5; 8 bases map to TRBD1. The V gene's germline CDR1 is KGHSH and CDR2 LQKENI. The CDR3 loop spans 14 amino acids. The junction had 4 bases not matched to a gene; V was cut back by 3 bases and J by 4 bases. The CDR3 bases are TGTGCCAGCTCACCGCAAACAGGGGGAGAGACCCAGTACTTC. It codes for CASSPQTGGETQYF.

The chain uses TRBV19 and TRBJ2-5; 14 nucleotides match TRBD2. The V gene's germline CDR1 is LNHDA and CDR2 SQIVND (reference sequence). CDR3 length: 24 residues. V was clipped by 0 bases and J by 2 bases; unmatched bases: 23. This chain's CDR3 is CASSIDKAGTSGRGGHGVQETQYF. The CDR3 bases are TGTGCCAGTAGTATAGATAAAGCCGGGACTAGCGGGAGAGGAGGCCACGGGGTTCAAGAGACCCAGTACTTC.

The chain couples TRBV10-3 to TRBJ2-7, with D unclear. From germline, CDR1 is ENHRY and CDR2 SYGVKD. The CDR3 sequence is 14 residues long. V gave up 2 bases and J gave up 2 bases, with 10 bases separating them. DNA for the CDR3: TGTGCCATCAGTGAGCGAATCCAGACCTACGAGCAGTACTTC. Translated: CAISERIQTYEQYF.

This clone appeared a single time. The V gene is TRBV10-2, the J gene TRBJ1-1, with a tentative D call TRBD1 (5 bases). The CDR3 covers 16 residues. Germline V gene sequence: CDR1 WSHSY, CDR2 SAAADI. V dropped 0 bases and J dropped 8 bases, with 19 bases sitting between them. CDR3 bases: TGCGCCAGCAGTGAGTCAGTTAGGGGTCGCACCTTAGAAGCTTTCTTT. It translates to CASSESVRGRTLEAFF.

The J gene is TRBJ2-7, the V gene TRBV5-1; 11 positions match TRBD2. CDR1 is SGHRS and CDR2 is YFSETQ in the germline V gene. After removal of 0 bases from V and 3 bases from J, the junction contained 2 bases not matched to a gene. The CDR3 spans 15 residues. CDR3 nucleotides: TGCGCCAGCAGCTTGGAAGGGACTAGCGGCTACGAGCAGTACTTC. This translates into CASSLEGTSGYEQYF.

The genes are TRBV11-1 and TRBJ2-7; D remains unclear. This CDR3 is built from 13 residues. CDR1 SGHAT and CDR2 FQDESV come from the germline V gene (reference sequence). The V gene lost 1 base and the J gene lost 0 bases, with 4 bases spanning the gap. CDR3 DNA: TGTGCCAGCAGCTTAGTAAGCTCCTACGAGCAGTACTTC. Amino acids: CASSLVSSYEQYF. Complete variable domain (other parts from reference TRBV11-1 and TRBJ2-7): EAEVAQSPRYKITEKSQAVAFWCDPISGHATLYWYRQILGQGPELLVQFQDESVVDDSQLPKDRFSAERLKGVDSTLKIQPAELGDSAMYLCASSLVSSYEQYFGPGTRLTVT.

The rearrangement joins TRBV7-9 to TRBJ2-7; the D is unclear. The V gene's germline CDR1 is SEHNR and CDR2 FQNEAQ (reference sequence). V was cut by 4 bases and J by 6 bases, with 10 bases left in between. The CDR3 is 12 amino acids. CDR3 sequence: CASSSVGREQYF. DNA of the CDR3: TGTGCCAGCAGCTCGGTCGGACGCGAGCAGTACTTC.